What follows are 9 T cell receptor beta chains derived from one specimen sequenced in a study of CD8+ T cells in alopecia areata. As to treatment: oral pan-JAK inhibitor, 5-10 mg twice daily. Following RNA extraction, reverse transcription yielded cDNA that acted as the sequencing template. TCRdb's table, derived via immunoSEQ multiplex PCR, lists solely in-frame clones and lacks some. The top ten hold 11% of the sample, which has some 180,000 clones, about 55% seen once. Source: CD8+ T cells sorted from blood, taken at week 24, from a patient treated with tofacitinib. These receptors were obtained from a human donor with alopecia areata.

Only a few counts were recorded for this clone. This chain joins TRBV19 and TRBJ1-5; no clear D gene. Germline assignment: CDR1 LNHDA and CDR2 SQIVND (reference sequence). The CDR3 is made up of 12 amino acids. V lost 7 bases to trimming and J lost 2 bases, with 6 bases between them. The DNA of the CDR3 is TGTGCCAGTACCGGAGGCAATCAGCCCCAGCATTTT. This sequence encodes CASTGGNQPQHF.

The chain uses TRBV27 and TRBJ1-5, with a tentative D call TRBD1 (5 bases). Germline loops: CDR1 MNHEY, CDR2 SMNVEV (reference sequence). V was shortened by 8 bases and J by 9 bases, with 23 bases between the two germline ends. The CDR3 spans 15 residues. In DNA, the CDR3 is TGTGCCAGCTCCCGGGACGGTGCCTTAGTTTCGCCCCAGCATTTT. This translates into CASSRDGALVSPQHF.

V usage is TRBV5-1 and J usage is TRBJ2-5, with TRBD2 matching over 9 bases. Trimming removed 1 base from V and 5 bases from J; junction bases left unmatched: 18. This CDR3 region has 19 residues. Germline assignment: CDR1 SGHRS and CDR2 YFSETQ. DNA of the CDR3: TGCGCCAGCAGCTTGTTCATTATCGGCGGGGGGGCGGTGGATGAGACCCAGTACTTC. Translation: CASSLFIIGGGAVDETQYF.

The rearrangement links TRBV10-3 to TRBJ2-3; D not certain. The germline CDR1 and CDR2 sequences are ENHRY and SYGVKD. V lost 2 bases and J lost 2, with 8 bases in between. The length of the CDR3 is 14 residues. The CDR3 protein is CAISEDSLTDTQYF. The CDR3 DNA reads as TGTGCCATCAGTGAGGACTCCCTCACAGATACGCAGTATTTT.

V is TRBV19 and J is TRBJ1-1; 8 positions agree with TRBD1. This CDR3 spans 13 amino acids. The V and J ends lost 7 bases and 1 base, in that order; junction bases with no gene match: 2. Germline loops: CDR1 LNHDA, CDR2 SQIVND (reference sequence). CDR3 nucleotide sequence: TGTGCCAGTAAGGGGACAGGGAACACTGAAGCTTTCTTT. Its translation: CASKGTGNTEAFF.

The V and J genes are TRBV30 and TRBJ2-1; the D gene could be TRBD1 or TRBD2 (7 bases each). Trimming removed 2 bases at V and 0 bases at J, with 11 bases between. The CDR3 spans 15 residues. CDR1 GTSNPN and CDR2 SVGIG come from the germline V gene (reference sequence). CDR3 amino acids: CAWSQGGSSYNEQFF. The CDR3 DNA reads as TGTGCCTGGAGTCAGGGGGGGAGCTCCTACAATGAGCAGTTCTTC.

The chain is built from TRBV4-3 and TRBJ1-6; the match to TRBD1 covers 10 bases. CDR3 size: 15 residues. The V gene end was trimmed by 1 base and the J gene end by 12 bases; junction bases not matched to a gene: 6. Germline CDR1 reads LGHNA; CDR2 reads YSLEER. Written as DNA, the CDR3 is TGCGCCAGCAGCCAAGTTAAGACAGGGGGCGGACCCCTCCACTTT. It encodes CASSQVKTGGGPLHF.

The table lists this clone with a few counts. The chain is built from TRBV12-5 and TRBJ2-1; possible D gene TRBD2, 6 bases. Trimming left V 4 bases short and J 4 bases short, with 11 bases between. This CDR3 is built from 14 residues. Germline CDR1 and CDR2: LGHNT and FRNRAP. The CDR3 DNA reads TGTGCTAGTGGTTCGTTGGGGGGTTACAATGAGCAGTTCTTC. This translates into CASGSLGGYNEQFF.

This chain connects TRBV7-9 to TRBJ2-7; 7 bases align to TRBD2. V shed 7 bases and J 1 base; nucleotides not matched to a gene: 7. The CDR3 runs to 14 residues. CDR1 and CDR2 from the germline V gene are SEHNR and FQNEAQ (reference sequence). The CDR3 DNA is TGTGCCAGCACCACCCCGGGGGGATCCTACGAGCAGTACTTC. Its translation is CASTTPGGSYEQYF.